The next 22 T cell receptor beta chains were all read from a single sample in a study of response to subunit inactivated influenza vaccine listed by TCRdb under 2018. The library was made by RT-PCR. Instrument used: Illumina HiSeq 2500. The public reads were quality trimmed at Q25 with fastp and then assembled into clones with MiXCR by TCRdb, keeping productive beta chains. A single entry per CDR3 protein holds the most common genes and DNA from its merged rows. Recorded for this sample are roughly 520,000 distinct CDR3 sequences; approximately 24% of them occurred a single time. In total, the top ten clones hold around 2% of the sample. The source material was CD4+ T cells sorted from PBMCs, sampled around 5 days after vaccination. These receptor sequences come from a man over 45 who received an inactivated influenza vaccine. Donor details come from another sample of the same person, matched by shared clones.

This clonotype turned up a few times. This chain joins TRBV20-1 and TRBJ1-5; D not certain. From germline, CDR1 is DFQATT and CDR2 SNEGSKA (reference sequence). This CDR3 comprises 13 residues. V was clipped by 3 bases and J by 3 bases, with 9 bases between them. CDR3 in DNA: TGCAGTGCTAGGTTGGGGATCAATCAGCCCCAGCATTTT. Translating gives CSARLGINQPQHF.

This sequence joins TRBV4-3 and TRBJ1-4; D might be TRBD1 (5 bases). V gave up 3 bases and J gave up 0 bases, with 11 bases separating them. The CDR3 consists of 16 residues. Germline assignment: CDR1 LGHNA and CDR2 YSLEER. The CDR3 region is CASSQRDRATNEKLFF. The DNA of the CDR3 is TGCGCCAGCAGCCAGCGGGACCGGGCAACTAATGAAAAACTGTTTTTT.

The CDR3 nucleotides read TGCAGTGCTATTTCCCGGACGGATGCGTCGGGCGAGCAGTACTTC. Its protein is CSAISRTDASGEQYF. This chain connects TRBV20-1 to TRBJ2-7; D unclear. The CDR3 runs 15 residues. CDR1 DFQATT and CDR2 SNEGSKA come from the germline V gene (reference sequence). Between the trimmed V and J ends, which lost 4 bases and 6 bases, there was a span of 22 bases.

CDR3 bases: TGCAGCGTTGAAGGGATGGTAGCGGGAGGGTATGAGCAGTTCTTC. Its translation: CSVEGMVAGGYEQFF. The chain carries TRBV29-1 and TRBJ2-1; 11 nucleotides agree with TRBD2. The germline gives CDR1 SQVTM, CDR2 ANQGSEA. V shed 1 base and J 8 bases; nucleotides not matched to a gene: 7. The CDR3 extends over 15 amino acids.

This chain links TRBV7-2 with TRBJ2-1; TRBD2 is a possible D gene (5 bases). Trimming removed 8 bases at V and 3 bases at J, with 11 bases between. Per the germline V gene, CDR1 is SGHTA and CDR2 is FQGNSA. This CDR3 spans 13 amino acids. This CDR3 is CASGLGSYNEQFF. DNA for the CDR3: TGTGCCAGCGGACTCGGAAGCTACAATGAGCAGTTCTTC.

Details on this clonotype: The junction and the germline gene differ at one end; a read error may be behind it. The chain couples TRBV12-3 or TRBV12-4 to TRBJ1-5; possibly TRBD1 for D (5 bases). The CDR3 length is 14 residues. For the CDR3, the DNA is TGTGCCAGCAGTATAGCGGGGGTCAACCAACCCCAGCATTTT. Its protein is CASSIAGVNQPQHF.

The gene calls are TRBV3-1 and TRBJ1-3; D unresolved. Germline CDR1 LGHDT, CDR2 YNNKEL (reference sequence). The CDR3 extends over 12 amino acids. Trimming took off 1 base at V and 7 bases at J, with 5 bases between the two ends. CDR3 protein: CASSQVANTIYF. The CDR3 nucleotides read TGTGCCAGCAGCCAAGTCGCCAACACCATATATTTT.

This chain uses TRBV4-3 with TRBJ1-4, with no clear D. The CDR3 is 17 amino acids. Trimming took 4 bases from V and 8 from J, leaving 23 bases between them. Germline V CDR1 and CDR2: LGHNA, YSLEER. The CDR3 loop is CASSRATNQPPGEKLFF. As DNA, the CDR3 is TGCGCCAGCAGCCGCGCAACAAACCAACCCCCTGGGGAAAAACTGTTTTTT.

The chain links TRBV20-1 to TRBJ2-7; D perhaps matches TRBD2 (6 bases). Germline values: CDR1 DFQATT, CDR2 SNEGSKA (reference sequence). V dropped 5 bases and J dropped 3 bases, with 20 bases sitting between them. The CDR3 covers 15 residues. The CDR3 DNA reads as TGCAGTGCTCGTCCTGTTGGGGACTTAAACTACGAGCAGTACTTC. Amino acid sequence: CSARPVGDLNYEQYF.

This clonotype came up a few times. V gene TRBV5-1 combines with J gene TRBJ1-2; D is uncertain. The CDR3 is 13 residues long. Germline V gene lookup returns CDR1 SGHRS and CDR2 YFSETQ. With 2 bases removed from V and 6 bases from J, the gap between germline ends came to 11 bases. The CDR3 nucleotides read TGCGCCAGCAGCTTTGCAGGCGGTAATGGCTACACCTTC. Encoded protein: CASSFAGGNGYTF.

The chain carries TRBV11-2 and TRBJ2-1; TRBD1 or TRBD2 may be the D gene (8 bases each). The ends were cut back, 5 bases at V and 8 bases at J, with 31 bases in the middle. CDR1 and CDR2 (germline): SGHAT, FQNNGV. CDR3 length: 19 residues. CDR3 in amino acids: CASSTSGGETGAVQYEQFF. Written as DNA, the CDR3 is TGTGCCAGCAGCACCTCCGGGGGGGAGACAGGGGCCGTACAATATGAGCAGTTCTTC.

V and J are TRBV24-1 and TRBJ2-3; 9 bases are a match to TRBD2. The CDR3 length is 15 residues. After removal of 9 bases from V and 0 bases from J, the junction contained 6 bases not matched to a gene. Germline V lookup: CDR1 KGHDR, CDR2 SFDVKD. The CDR3: CATAGGTISTDTQYF. CDR3 nucleotide sequence: TGTGCCACCGCGGGAGGGACGATAAGCACAGATACGCAGTATTTT.

This rearrangement joins TRBV4-2 to TRBJ2-1; D is uncertain. V was shortened by 2 bases and J by 7 bases, with 15 bases between the two germline ends. The V gene's germline CDR1 is LGHNA and CDR2 YNFKEQ. This CDR3 spans 15 amino acids. CDR3 amino acids: CASSQINRGGNEQFF. CDR3 coding DNA: TGTGCCAGCAGCCAAATTAATAGAGGTGGGAATGAGCAGTTCTTC.

On this clonotype itself: In this CDR3 the conserved last residue, phenylalanine or tryptophan, is missing, so a read error is likely. The gene calls are TRBV3-1 and TRBJ2-7, with TRBD2 identical over 16 bases. The V gene end was trimmed by 3 bases and the J gene end by 4 bases; junction bases not matched to a gene: 18. This CDR3 spans 21 amino acids. Per germline, CDR1 LGHDT and CDR2 YNNKEL (reference sequence). Here the CDR3 DNA reads TGTGCCAGCAGCCACCTGGGGTTGGCCGGGACTAGCGGGAGGGCCGAGTACGAGCAGTACTTA. Protein: CASSHLGLAGTSGRAEYEQYL.

The chain employs TRBV4-3 and TRBJ2-7; 8 bases are shared with TRBD1. CDR1 and CDR2 from the germline V gene are LGHNA and YSLEER. V trimming: 1 base; J trimming: 3 bases; junction bases outside the gene matches: 5. This CDR3 region has 15 residues. The CDR3 region is CASSQARGRFYEQYF. CDR3 nucleotide sequence: TGCGCCAGCAGCCAAGCCAGGGGGCGCTTCTACGAGCAGTACTTC.

This clonotype has a handful of counts. The chain carries TRBV6-1 and TRBJ2-1; 13 nucleotides align to TRBD2. From germline, CDR1 is MNHNS and CDR2 SASEGT. Unmatched junction bases numbered 4, after V lost 6 bases and J lost 2 bases. This CDR3 spans 16 amino acids. CDR3 nucleotides: TGTGCCAGCAGAAGACTAGCGGGAGGTACCTACAATGAGCAGTTCTTC. It specifies CASRRLAGGTYNEQFF.

This clonotype has more than one count but fewer than ten. The chain recombines TRBV6-1 with TRBJ2-3; possibly TRBD1 or TRBD2 for D (6 bases each). V dropped 11 bases and J dropped 4 bases, with 16 bases sitting between them. Per germline, CDR1 MNHNS and CDR2 SASEGT. This CDR3 spans 13 amino acids. The CDR3 spells CAEGRRGSDTQYF. The CDR3 DNA is TGTGCCGAGGGGCGGAGGGGGTCAGATACGCAGTATTTT.

The V and J genes are TRBV7-9 and TRBJ1-4; D uncertain. Trimming took 1 base from V and 7 from J, leaving 13 bases between them. CDR3 length: 15 amino acids. Germline-derived CDR1 and CDR2 are SEHNR and FQNEAQ (reference sequence). CDR3 protein: CASSLVRQGIEKLFF. CDR3 DNA: TGTGCCAGCAGCTTAGTCCGGCAAGGCATTGAAAAACTGTTTTTT.

The chain employs TRBV24-1 and TRBJ2-1; D remains unclear. V was clipped by 3 bases and J by 8 bases, with 7 bases between them. This CDR3 region has 12 residues. CDR1 is KGHDR, CDR2 SFDVKD, per germline. The CDR3 reads CATSDPTYEQFF. CDR3 DNA sequence: TGTGCCACCAGTGATCCGACGTATGAGCAGTTCTTC.

This clonotype has more than one count but fewer than ten. The chain is built from TRBV24-1 and TRBJ2-1, with a weak D call TRBD1 (6 bases). CDR1 is KGHDR, CDR2 SFDVKD, per germline. V was shortened by 6 bases and J by 8 bases, with 13 bases between the two germline ends. There are 13 residues in the CDR3. The CDR3 DNA reads TGTGCCACCAGTCGAGTGGGGGCCGATGAGCAGTTCTTC. Protein sequence: CATSRVGADEQFF.

This clonotype was detected ten times or more. The chain couples TRBV12-3 or TRBV12-4 to TRBJ1-1, with D perhaps TRBD1 (6 bases). The CDR3 consists of 14 residues. The V and J ends lost 3 bases and 2 bases respectively, with 10 bases between them. The CDR3 spells CASSFDRYNTEAFF. The CDR3 DNA follows: TGTGCCAGCAGTTTCGACAGGTACAACACTGAAGCTTTCTTT.

The chain employs TRBV2 and TRBJ2-5, with D possibly matching TRBD1 (5 bases). CDR1 is SNHLY and CDR2 is FYNNEI in the germline V gene. V was shortened by 6 bases and J by 1 base, with 12 bases between the two germline ends. The CDR3 has 14 residues. The CDR3 loop is CASSSGHSQETQYF. As DNA, the CDR3 is TGTGCCAGCAGCTCAGGACACAGCCAAGAGACCCAGTACTTC.